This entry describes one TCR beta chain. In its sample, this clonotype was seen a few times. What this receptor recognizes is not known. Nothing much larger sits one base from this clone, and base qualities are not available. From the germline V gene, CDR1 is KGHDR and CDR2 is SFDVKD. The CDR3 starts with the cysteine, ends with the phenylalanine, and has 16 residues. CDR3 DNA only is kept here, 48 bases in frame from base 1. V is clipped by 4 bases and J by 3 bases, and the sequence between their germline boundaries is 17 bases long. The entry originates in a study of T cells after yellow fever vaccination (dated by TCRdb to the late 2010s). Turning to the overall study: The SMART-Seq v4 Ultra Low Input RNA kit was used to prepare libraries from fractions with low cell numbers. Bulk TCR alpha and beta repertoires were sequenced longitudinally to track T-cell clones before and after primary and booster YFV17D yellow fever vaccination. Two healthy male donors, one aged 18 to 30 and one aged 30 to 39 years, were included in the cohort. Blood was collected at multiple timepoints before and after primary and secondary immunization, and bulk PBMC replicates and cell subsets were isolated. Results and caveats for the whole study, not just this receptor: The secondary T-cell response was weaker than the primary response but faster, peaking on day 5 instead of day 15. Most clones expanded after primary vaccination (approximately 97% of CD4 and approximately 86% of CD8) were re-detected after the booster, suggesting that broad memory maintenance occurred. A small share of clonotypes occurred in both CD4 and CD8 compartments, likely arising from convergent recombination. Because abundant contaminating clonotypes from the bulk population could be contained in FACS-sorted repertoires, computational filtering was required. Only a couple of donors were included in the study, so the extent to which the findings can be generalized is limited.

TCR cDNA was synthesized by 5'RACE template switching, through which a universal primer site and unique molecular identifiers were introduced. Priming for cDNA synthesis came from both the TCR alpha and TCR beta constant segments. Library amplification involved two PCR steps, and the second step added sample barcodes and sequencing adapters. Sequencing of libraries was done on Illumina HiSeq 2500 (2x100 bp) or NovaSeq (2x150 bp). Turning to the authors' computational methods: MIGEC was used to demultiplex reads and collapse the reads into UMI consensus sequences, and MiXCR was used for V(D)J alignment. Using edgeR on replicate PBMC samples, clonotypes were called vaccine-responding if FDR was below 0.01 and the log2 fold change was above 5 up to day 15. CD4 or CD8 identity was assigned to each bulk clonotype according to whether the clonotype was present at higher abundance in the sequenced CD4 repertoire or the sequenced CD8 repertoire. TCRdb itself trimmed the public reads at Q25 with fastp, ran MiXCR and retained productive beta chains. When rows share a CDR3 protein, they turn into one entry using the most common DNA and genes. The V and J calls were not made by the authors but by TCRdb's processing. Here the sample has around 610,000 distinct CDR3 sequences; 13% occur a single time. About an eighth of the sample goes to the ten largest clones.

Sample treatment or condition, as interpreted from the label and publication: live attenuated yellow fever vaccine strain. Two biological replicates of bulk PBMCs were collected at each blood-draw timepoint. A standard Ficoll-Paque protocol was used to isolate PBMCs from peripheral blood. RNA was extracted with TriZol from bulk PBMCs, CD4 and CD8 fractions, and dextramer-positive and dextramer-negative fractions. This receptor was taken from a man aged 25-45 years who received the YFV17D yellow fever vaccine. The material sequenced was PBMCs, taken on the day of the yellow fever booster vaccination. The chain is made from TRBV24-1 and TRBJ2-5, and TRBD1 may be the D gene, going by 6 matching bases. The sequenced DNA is TGTGCCACCAGTGACCCCCTCCCCAGGGGCGAAGAGACCCAGTACTTC. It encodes CATSDPLPRGEETQYF.